Given below is one T cell receptor (beta chain) in context. The data were obtained in a study of T cell changes during pregnancy in multiple sclerosis. V lost 6 bases and J 3 bases, leaving 9 bases between the germline ends. There are 12 residues in the CDR3. The germline V gene has CDR1 MDHEN and CDR2 SYDVKM. Method: immunoSEQ multiplex PCR; TCRdb's copy keeps in-frame clones and lacks some. Here the sample spans under 75,000 clones, around 91% being singletons. V gene TRBV28 combines with J gene TRBJ2-7; perhaps TRBD2 as D (5 bases). The sequence derives from a female donor in good health, enrolled as a control in a pregnancy study. The sample in question was peripheral blood, obtained in the third trimester of pregnancy. The CDR3 reads CASRSGSYEQYF. CDR3 coding DNA: TGTGCCAGCAGATCGGGGAGCTACGAGCAGTACTTC.